This TCR beta chain was observed in a study of blood T cell repertoires in COVID-19. Patients in Seattle were enrolled during active infection, then followed longitudinally. CDR1 and CDR2 (germline): SGDLS, YYNGEE. V lost 2 bases and J lost 4; bases outside the gene matches: 4. This CDR3 is built from 14 residues. Concerning this clone itself: Additional DNA sequences in this sample encode the identical CDR3.

This table comes from immunoSEQ multiplex PCR, and its TCRdb copy is limited to in-frame clones, with some not included. The repertoire holds roughly 300,000 clones, with 89% as singletons. The sequence was collected from a woman aged 30 to 39 with COVID-19, enrolled during active disease. The chain couples TRBV9 to TRBJ1-2, with 8 bases fitting TRBD1. The sample taken for sequencing was peripheral blood. CDR3 loop: CASSVGDRGYGYTF. CDR3 coding DNA: TGTGCCAGCAGCGTGGGAGACAGGGGCTATGGCTACACCTTC.